The entry below describes one T cell receptor (beta chain). What it recognizes is unknown. TCRdb's copy holds only in-frame clones and misses some; the assay was immunoSEQ multiplex PCR. This sample has over 85,000 clones; about 95% occur once, and the top ten carry approximately 1%. Germline CDR1 is SGHDN and CDR2 is FVKESK. The CDR3 contains 14 residues. The V end was cut by 5 bases, the J end by 2 bases, with 11 bases between. The donors were members of the validation cohort, which comprised 90 to 150 subjects and was separate from the first cohort of 600 to 850 subjects. The data stem from a study of cytomegalovirus exposure and HLA in healthy donors. Study-wide findings and caveats: The tendency of first-cohort TCR clusters to co-occur in the roughly 110 validation repertoires was identified by a subsequent analysis. It was around 160 TCR beta chains that were listed as cytomegalovirus-associated.

Specimen: PBMCs. V usage is TRBV14 and J usage is TRBJ2-3; D uncertain. This receptor was taken from a woman aged 18-29 years in good health and CMV-seronegative. DNA of the CDR3: TGTGCCAGCAGCGGTCTAGGCTACACAGATACGCAGTATTTT. Translated, it gives CASSGLGYTDTQYF.